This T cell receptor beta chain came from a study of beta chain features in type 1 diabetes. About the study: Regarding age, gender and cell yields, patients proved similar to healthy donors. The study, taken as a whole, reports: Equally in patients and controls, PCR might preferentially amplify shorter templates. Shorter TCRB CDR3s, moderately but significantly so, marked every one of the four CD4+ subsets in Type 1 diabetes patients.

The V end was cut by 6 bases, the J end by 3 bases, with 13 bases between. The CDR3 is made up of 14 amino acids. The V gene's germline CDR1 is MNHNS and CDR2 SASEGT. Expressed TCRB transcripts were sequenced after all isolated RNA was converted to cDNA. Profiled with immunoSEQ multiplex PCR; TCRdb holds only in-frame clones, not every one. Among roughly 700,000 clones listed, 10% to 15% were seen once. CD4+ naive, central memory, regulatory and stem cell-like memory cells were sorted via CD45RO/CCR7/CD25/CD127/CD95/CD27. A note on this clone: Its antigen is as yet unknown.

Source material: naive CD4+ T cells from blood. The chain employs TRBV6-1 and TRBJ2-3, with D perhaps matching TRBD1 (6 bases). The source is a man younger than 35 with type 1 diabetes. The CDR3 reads CASSEGESTDTQYF. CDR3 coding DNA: TGTGCCAGCAGCGAGGGGGAGTCTACAGATACGCAGTATTTT.